This T cell receptor (beta chain) was observed in a study of T cell responses to AZD1222 COVID-19 vaccine. Study results and limitations: Repertoire samples came only from after the peak T cell response. As reported, nearly half of all spike-specific TCRs target variant regions that are unmutated. In a largely white British group with more females than males, clonal diversity was possibly underestimated.

Regarding this clone: Its antigen is not known.

Germline CDR1 and CDR2: MDHEN and SYDVKM. There are 15 residues in the CDR3. Trimming took 8 bases from V and 0 from J; bases not matched to a gene: 9. Some clones are missing from TCRdb's copy, which holds only in-frame ones; the method was immunoSEQ multiplex PCR. The table lists about 180,000 clones, approximately 94% of them singletons. This clonotype originated in an adult who received the AZD1222 COVID-19 vaccine. The sequences come from peripheral blood, collected 28 days after the second AZD1222 dose. The chain couples TRBV28 to TRBJ1-1; TRBD1 matches at 7 bases. The DNA for the CDR3 is TGTGCCAGCGGCCCGACAGGGATCATGAACACTGAAGCTTTCTTT. It codes for CASGPTGIMNTEAFF.